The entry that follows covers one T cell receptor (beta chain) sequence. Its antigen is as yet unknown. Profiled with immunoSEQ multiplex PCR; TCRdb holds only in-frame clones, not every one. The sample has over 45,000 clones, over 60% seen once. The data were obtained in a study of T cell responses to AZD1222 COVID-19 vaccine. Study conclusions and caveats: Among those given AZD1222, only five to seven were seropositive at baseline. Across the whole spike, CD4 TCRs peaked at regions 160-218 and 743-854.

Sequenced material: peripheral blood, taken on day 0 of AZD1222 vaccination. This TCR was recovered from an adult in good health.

This CDR3 reads CASSRDEADYEQYV. CDR3 coding DNA: TGTGCCAGCAGTCGGGACGAGGCCGATTACGAGCAGTACGTC. The V call is TRBV6-5, the J call TRBJ2-7, with D perhaps being TRBD1 or TRBD2 (5 bases each). The CDR3 length is 14 residues. Trimming cost V 5 bases and J 4 bases, with 15 bases left between them. Germline-derived CDR1 and CDR2 are MNHEY and SVGAGI.